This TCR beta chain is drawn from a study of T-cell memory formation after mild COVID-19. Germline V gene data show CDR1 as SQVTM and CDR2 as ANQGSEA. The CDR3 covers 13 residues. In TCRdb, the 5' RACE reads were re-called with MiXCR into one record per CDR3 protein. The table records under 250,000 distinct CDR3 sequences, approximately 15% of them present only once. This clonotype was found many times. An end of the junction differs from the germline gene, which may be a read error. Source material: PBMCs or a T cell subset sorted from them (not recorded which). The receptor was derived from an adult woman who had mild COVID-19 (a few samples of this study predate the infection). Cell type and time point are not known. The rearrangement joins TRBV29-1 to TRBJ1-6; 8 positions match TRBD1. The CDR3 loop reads CSVKEDRDSPLHF. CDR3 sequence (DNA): TGCAGCGTTAAAGAGGACAGGGATTCACCCCTCCACTTT.